The 9 T cell receptor beta chains reported below all come from one sample, sequenced in a study of glioma-infiltrating T cells after dendritic cell vaccination. Profiled with immunoSEQ multiplex PCR; TCRdb holds only in-frame clones, not every one. The sample lists over 55,000 clones, under 90% occurring once. The sequenced sample was blood, obtained before dendritic cell vaccination. Receptor source: a human donor with glioblastoma.

This clone was seen only once. The chain employs TRBV7-2 and TRBJ2-2, with 9 bases aligning to TRBD1. The CDR3 spans 15 residues. The ends lost 5 bases at V and 5 bases at J; junction bases unmatched: 6. CDR1 SGHTA and CDR2 FQGNSA come from the germline V gene. CDR3 in DNA: TGTGCCAGCAGCCGGGGACAGGGACTGACCGGGGAGCTGTTTTTT. Amino acid sequence: CASSRGQGLTGELFF.

V gene TRBV10-3 combines with J gene TRBJ1-2, with 11 bases that match TRBD1. With V trimmed by 4 bases and J by 3 bases, 10 bases remained unmatched. Germline V gene data show CDR1 as ENHRY and CDR2 as SYGVKD. This CDR3 has 17 residues. CDR3 loop: CAISANGQGAPDYGYTF. The DNA of the CDR3 is TGTGCCATCAGTGCCAATGGACAGGGGGCGCCGGACTATGGCTACACCTTC.

This chain links TRBV14 with TRBJ1-1; D not resolved. Per germline, CDR1 SGHDN and CDR2 FVKESK. V dropped 5 bases and J dropped 8 bases, with 15 bases sitting between them. CDR3 size: 13 residues. The CDR3 region has the DNA TGTGCCAGCAGCTCCTTTAGAGGGTCGGAAGCTTTCTTT. Its protein is CASSSFRGSEAFF.

The chain has TRBV7-6 and TRBJ1-2, with 7 nucleotides matching TRBD1. This CDR3 has 13 amino acids. V lost 1 base to trimming and J lost 7 bases; unmatched junction nucleotides: 3. The germline V gene encodes CDR1 SGHVS and CDR2 FNYEAQ. The CDR3 region has the DNA TGTGCCAGCAGCTTAGGACAGGGCCTTGGCTACACCTTC. Translation: CASSLGQGLGYTF.

The V gene is TRBV4-1, the J gene TRBJ1-2; D remains unclear. Deletions cut 4 bases from V and 6 bases from J, with 15 bases between. The CDR3 runs to 14 residues. Per the germline V gene, CDR1 is MGHRA and CDR2 is YSYEKL. CDR3 bases: TGCGCCAGCAGCCCGGTTGGGCCCTGGGATGGCTACACCTTC. This codes for CASSPVGPWDGYTF.

V is TRBV5-1 and J is TRBJ2-7; 9 bases align to TRBD1. CDR1 and CDR2 (germline): SGHRS, YFSETQ. The trim removed 4 bases at V and 6 bases at J, leaving 8 bases unmatched. The CDR3 runs to 14 residues. The CDR3 coding sequence is TGCGCCAGCAGCCTCCGGGACAGGGATGGCGAGCAGTACTTC. It encodes CASSLRDRDGEQYF.

A note on this clone: The sample has other DNA sequences that encode this CDR3 too. The chain is built from TRBV6-5 and TRBJ2-7; TRBD1 matches 11 bases. Germline CDR1 and CDR2: MNHEY and SVGAGI. The V segment lost 6 bases and the J segment 4 bases; nucleotides outside the gene matches: 8. The CDR3 covers 15 residues. CDR3 DNA: TGTGCCAGCAGGAGGACAGGGGGCGAGGTGTACGAGCAGTACTTC. It translates to CASRRTGGEVYEQYF.

The rearrangement uses TRBV29-1 and TRBJ2-1; perhaps TRBD2 as D (6 bases). The germline V gene encodes CDR1 SQVTM and CDR2 ANQGSEA. V was shortened by 6 bases and J by 2 bases, with 20 bases between the two germline ends. CDR3 length equals 16 residues. Written as DNA, the CDR3 is TGCAGCGTCGAGGATAAGCGGGCGGCAGCCTACAATGAGCAGTTCTTC. This codes for CSVEDKRAAAYNEQFF.

This clone is a singleton in its sample. V is TRBV9 and J is TRBJ1-1; D call uncertain. This CDR3 has 12 residues. The germline V gene has CDR1 SGDLS and CDR2 YYNGEE. The CDR3 loop is CAPPSRCTEAFF. CDR3 nucleotides: TGTGCACCTCCGTCGCGGTGCACTGAAGCTTTCTTT.